This TCR beta chain is drawn from a study of chemoradiotherapy in HPV16-positive cancers. V dropped 1 base and J dropped 0 bases, with 10 bases sitting between them. The V gene's germline CDR1 is SGDLS and CDR2 YYNGEE. The CDR3 consists of 16 residues. The table came from immunoSEQ multiplex PCR; TCRdb's copy has only in-frame clones and leaves some out. The top ten hold about 1.4% of the sample, which has around 12,000 clones, 60% to 80% seen once. To note about this clone: Its antigen is currently unknown.

Notes on the study in general: Better recurrence-free survival went with HPV-responsive T-cell expansion in HPV16-positive patients.

The chain is built from TRBV9 and TRBJ2-2, with a weak D call TRBD1 (5 bases). Sampling was carried out from a patient who underwent chemoradiotherapy. The TCR originated in a human donor with HPV-associated anogenital cancer. CDR3 DNA: TGTGCCAGCAGCGTATCGGCAGGGCCGAACACCGGGGAGCTGTTTTTT. As protein: CASSVSAGPNTGELFF.